This TCR beta chain is from a study of molecular identifiers for immune sequencing clone quantification. This clonotype has a handful of counts. A read error may explain this, as a much larger clone is one base away. As previously described, bulk TCR libraries were made using listed TCR primers. TCRdb passed the PCR reads through MiXCR, listing each CDR3 protein once. The table lists 8,000 to 11,000 distinct CDR3 sequences, 15% to 20% of them singletons. V lost 1 base to trimming and J lost 2 bases, with 15 bases between them. Germline CDR1 LGHDT, CDR2 YNNKEL (reference sequence). This CDR3 has 17 residues.

The source material was naive CD8+ T cells from blood, with Jurkat cell RNA spiked in. Subset here: FACS-sorted CD8+CD4-CCR7+CD45RA+ naive T cells. This receptor was identified in a human donor in good health. Some libraries in this study had Jurkat cell RNA spiked in. The V gene is TRBV3-1, the J gene TRBJ1-5; no reliable D call. CDR3 sequence reads: CASSQGTGSYRNQPQHF. CDR3 coding DNA: TGTGCCAGCAGCCAAGGTACGGGGTCGTACCGCAATCAGCCCCAGCATTTT.